Here is one T cell receptor beta chain with its context. The antigen remains unidentified. This record belongs to a study of monozygotic twins with inflammatory bowel disease. General observations from the study: A lone strong IBD-associated signal or clonotype found no support. Relative clonotype sharing with others was diminished in IBD patients versus healthy twins, particularly with disease activity.

Germline V gene lookup returns CDR1 MNHEY and CDR2 SVGAGI. There are 13 residues in the CDR3. TCRdb re-called the 5' RACE reads; one entry per CDR3 protein, DNA not given. The table lists roughly 200,000 distinct CDR3 sequences. What was sequenced was blood. The chain combines TRBV6-5 with TRBJ1-1. The receptor comes from a human donor with ulcerative colitis or Crohn's disease, or a healthy co-twin of an affected twin (not recorded which). The CDR3 spells CASSFYKNTEAFF.